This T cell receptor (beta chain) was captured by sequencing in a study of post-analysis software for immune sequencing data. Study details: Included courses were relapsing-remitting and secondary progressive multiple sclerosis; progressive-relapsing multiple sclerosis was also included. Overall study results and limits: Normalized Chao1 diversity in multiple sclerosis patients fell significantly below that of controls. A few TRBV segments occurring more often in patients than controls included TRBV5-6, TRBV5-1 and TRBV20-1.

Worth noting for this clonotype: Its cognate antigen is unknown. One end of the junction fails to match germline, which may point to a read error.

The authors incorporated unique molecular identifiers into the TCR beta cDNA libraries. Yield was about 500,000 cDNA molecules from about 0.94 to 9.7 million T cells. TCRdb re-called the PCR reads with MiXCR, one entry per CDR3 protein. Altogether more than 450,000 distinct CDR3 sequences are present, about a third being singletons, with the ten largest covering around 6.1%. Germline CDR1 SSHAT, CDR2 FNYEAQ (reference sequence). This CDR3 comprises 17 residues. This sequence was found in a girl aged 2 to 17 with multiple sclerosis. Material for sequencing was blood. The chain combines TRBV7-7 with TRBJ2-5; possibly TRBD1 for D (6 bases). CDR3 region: CASSPRDIDRPQETQYF. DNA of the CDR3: TGTGCTAGCAGCCCCCGGGACATTGACCGACCGCAAGAGACCCAGTACTTC.